The rows below give T cell receptor beta chains drawn from one sample of a study of T cell repertoires in cytomegalovirus infection. Their recognized antigens are unknown. TCRdb analysed the reads with MiXCR anew, one entry per CDR3 protein. The sample comprises some 220,000 distinct CDR3 sequences, 35% to 40% of which are singletons, and 55% to 60% rests with the top ten. This material consisted of CD8+ T cells from cultured PBMCs, taken from culture after CMV antigen stimulation. The source of these receptors is a human donor in good health (CMV status not recorded). Some clones in this sample may be carry-over from other donors' samples. Each CDR3 is given with its conserved first and last residue. The order of the fields is J gene, D gene, CDR3 length, clone size, V gene, CDR3 DNA, CDR3 protein. The D gene is left open where the match is weak. Size values are once, few and many counts, or a class for expanded clones, and some rows have none.

j_gene: TRBJ2-3
d_gene: TRBD2
len: 17
abundance: NA
v_gene: TRBV12-3/TRBV12-4
CDR3nt: TGTGCCAGCAGTCCACCTTCGAGCGGGGGGGCCACAGATACGCAGTATTTT
CDR3aa: CASSPPSSGGATDTQYF

j_gene: TRBJ1-3
d_gene: TRBD1
len: 14
abundance: many
v_gene: TRBV7-2
CDR3nt: TGTGCCAGCAGCTTGACAGGGACTGGAAACACCATATATTTT
CDR3aa: CASSLTGTGNTIYF

j_gene: TRBJ2-7
d_gene: NA
len: 15
abundance: few
v_gene: TRBV6-1
CDR3nt: TGTGCCAGCAGTGAAGGCCCCCCGCAGGGTTACGAGCAGTACTTC
CDR3aa: CASSEGPPQGYEQYF

j_gene: TRBJ1-2
d_gene: TRBD1
len: 14
abundance: few
v_gene: TRBV27
CDR3nt: TGTGCCAGCAGCCATCAGGGGGGGGTGGCTGGCTACACCTTC
CDR3aa: CASSHQGGVAGYTF

j_gene: TRBJ2-5
d_gene: NA
len: 13
abundance: NA
v_gene: TRBV7-2
CDR3nt: TGTGCCAGCAGCTCCCCGTACCAAGAGACCCAGTACTTC
CDR3aa: CASSSPYQETQYF

j_gene: TRBJ1-3
d_gene: TRBD1
len: 15
abundance: NA
v_gene: TRBV7-6
CDR3nt: TGTGCCAGCAGCTCTACAGGGGGGGCTGGAAACACCATATATTTT
CDR3aa: CASSSTGGAGNTIYF

j_gene: TRBJ2-1
d_gene: TRBD2
len: 17
abundance: few
v_gene: TRBV4-2
CDR3nt: TGTGCCAGCAGCCAAGCGACTAGCGGGGGGGTGGACAATGAGCAGTTCTTC
CDR3aa: CASSQATSGGVDNEQFF

j_gene: TRBJ2-1
d_gene: NA
len: 17
abundance: few
v_gene: TRBV9
CDR3nt: TGTGCCAGCAGCGTAACCCCAGAGCGGGTCCCCTACAATGAGCAGTTCTTC
CDR3aa: CASSVTPERVPYNEQFF

j_gene: TRBJ2-1
d_gene: TRBD2
len: 15
abundance: NA
v_gene: TRBV5-3
CDR3nt: TGTGCCCACCACATAGCGGGGACCGCCTACAATGAGCAGTTCTTC
CDR3aa: CAHHIAGTAYNEQFF

j_gene: TRBJ2-2
d_gene: NA
len: 15
abundance: few
v_gene: TRBV11-2
CDR3nt: TGTGCCAGCCTGGTATGGGAGCCTTACACCGGGGAGCTGTTTTTT
CDR3aa: CASLVWEPYTGELFF

j_gene: TRBJ2-5
d_gene: NA
len: 14
abundance: NA
v_gene: TRBV7-4
CDR3nt: TGTGCCAGCAGCGTTAGCGGAGGCCAAGAGACCCAGTACTTC
CDR3aa: CASSVSGGQETQYF

j_gene: TRBJ2-7
d_gene: NA
len: 15
abundance: few
v_gene: TRBV5-6
CDR3nt: TGTGCCAGCAGCTTGGGTCCGGGAGCTTACTACGAGCAGTACTTC
CDR3aa: CASSLGPGAYYEQYF

j_gene: TRBJ2-2
d_gene: NA
len: 16
abundance: NA
v_gene: TRBV7-6
CDR3nt: TGTGCCAGCAGCTCCCCGGACACCGGTTACACCGGGGAGCTGTTTTTT
CDR3aa: CASSSPDTGYTGELFF

j_gene: TRBJ2-1
d_gene: NA
len: 13
abundance: few
v_gene: TRBV6-2/TRBV6-3
CDR3nt: TGTGCCAGCAGCCCCCCCGGCCGCGATGAGCAGTTCTTC
CDR3aa: CASSPPGRDEQFF

j_gene: TRBJ2-7
d_gene: NA
len: 14
abundance: NA
v_gene: TRBV7-3
CDR3nt: TGTGCCAGCAGCTTAACTGCAGGTCTGGTGGAGCAGTACTTC
CDR3aa: CASSLTAGLVEQYF

j_gene: TRBJ1-2
d_gene: TRBD1
len: 11
abundance: NA
v_gene: TRBV27
CDR3nt: TGTGCCAGCAGGAACAGGGGGGATTACACCTTC
CDR3aa: CASRNRGDYTF

j_gene: TRBJ2-1
d_gene: TRBD1
len: 17
abundance: few
v_gene: TRBV7-8
CDR3nt: TGTGCCAGCAGCTTCCTAACCGGGACAGGAATATACAATGAGCAGTTCTTC
CDR3aa: CASSFLTGTGIYNEQFF

j_gene: TRBJ1-2
d_gene: NA
len: 11
abundance: NA
v_gene: TRBV10-2
CDR3nt: TGCGCCAGCAAGGACAGCTATGGCTACACCTTC
CDR3aa: CASKDSYGYTF

j_gene: TRBJ2-5
d_gene: TRBD2
len: 16
abundance: NA
v_gene: TRBV28
CDR3nt: TGTGCCAGCAGATCCCGGACTAGCGGGAGGGGAGAGACCCAGTACTTC
CDR3aa: CASRSRTSGRGETQYF

j_gene: TRBJ1-1
d_gene: NA
len: 15
abundance: NA
v_gene: TRBV19
CDR3nt: TGTGCCAGCCGGACAGACGTTAATATGAACACTGAAGCTTTCTTT
CDR3aa: CASRTDVNMNTEAFF

j_gene: TRBJ1-5
d_gene: NA
len: 15
abundance: few
v_gene: TRBV7-9
CDR3nt: TGTGCCAGCAGCTTAGGAAGAGGGGTCGATCAGCCCCAGCATTTT
CDR3aa: CASSLGRGVDQPQHF

j_gene: TRBJ2-1
d_gene: TRBD2
len: 16
abundance: few
v_gene: TRBV9
CDR3nt: TGTGCCAGCAGCGTCGGTACCGGGGGGGCCGGGAATGAGCAGTTCTTC
CDR3aa: CASSVGTGGAGNEQFF

j_gene: TRBJ1-2
d_gene: TRBD1
len: 17
abundance: few
v_gene: TRBV28
CDR3nt: TGTGCCAGCATCGACCCGGGACAGGGGTTTCTTAACTATGGCTACACCTTC
CDR3aa: CASIDPGQGFLNYGYTF

j_gene: TRBJ1-2
d_gene: NA
len: 13
abundance: NA
v_gene: TRBV28
CDR3nt: TGTGCCAGCAGTTTCGCCCCCAGGGGCGGCTACACCTTC
CDR3aa: CASSFAPRGGYTF

j_gene: TRBJ2-1
d_gene: TRBD1
len: 13
abundance: NA
v_gene: TRBV7-1
CDR3nt: TGTGCCAGCTCCGGACAGGGGGGAGATGAGCAGTTCTTC
CDR3aa: CASSGQGGDEQFF

j_gene: TRBJ2-2
d_gene: TRBD2
len: 14
abundance: NA
v_gene: TRBV12-3/TRBV12-4
CDR3nt: TGTGCCAGCAGCCTGCGACTAGCGGCCGGGGAGCTGTTTTTT
CDR3aa: CASSLRLAAGELFF

j_gene: TRBJ2-4
d_gene: TRBD2
len: 16
abundance: NA
v_gene: TRBV27
CDR3nt: TGTGCCAGCAGTTTGACTAGCGGGAGGGGCAAAAACATTCAGTACTTC
CDR3aa: CASSLTSGRGKNIQYF

j_gene: TRBJ1-1
d_gene: NA
len: 16
abundance: NA
v_gene: TRBV6-8
CDR3nt: TGTGCCAGCAGTTACTCAATGGGGGCCGGGGGCACTGAAGCTTTCTTT
CDR3aa: CASSYSMGAGGTEAFF

j_gene: TRBJ2-7
d_gene: NA
len: 17
abundance: NA
v_gene: TRBV27
CDR3nt: TGTGCCAGCAGTCCCGTGGGGGAACCCAAGAAGCCCTACGAGCAGTACTTC
CDR3aa: CASSPVGEPKKPYEQYF

j_gene: TRBJ2-7
d_gene: NA
len: 16
abundance: NA
v_gene: TRBV20-1
CDR3nt: TGCAGTGCTAGAGGGAGGGGAAGCGAGACCTTCTACGAGCAGTACTTC
CDR3aa: CSARGRGSETFYEQYF

j_gene: TRBJ1-6
d_gene: NA
len: 15
abundance: NA
v_gene: TRBV5-4
CDR3nt: TGTGCCAGCAGCTTGAGGGAACGGACAAATTCACCCCTCCACTTT
CDR3aa: CASSLRERTNSPLHF

j_gene: TRBJ2-6
d_gene: TRBD1
len: 18
abundance: once
v_gene: TRBV6-1
CDR3nt: TGTGCCAGCAGTCACCGGGACAGGGGTCTCTCTGGGGCCAACGTCCTGACTTTC
CDR3aa: CASSHRDRGLSGANVLTF

j_gene: TRBJ2-1
d_gene: TRBD1
len: 15
abundance: few
v_gene: TRBV2
CDR3nt: TGTGCCAGCAGGAATCCGGACAGGGAGTACAATGAGCAGTTCTTC
CDR3aa: CASRNPDREYNEQFF

j_gene: TRBJ1-5
d_gene: TRBD1
len: 16
abundance: NA
v_gene: TRBV10-3
CDR3nt: TGTGCCATCAGTGAGGGGACAGGGAATAGCAATCAGCCCCAGCATTTT
CDR3aa: CAISEGTGNSNQPQHF

j_gene: TRBJ2-7
d_gene: NA
len: 14
abundance: NA
v_gene: TRBV28
CDR3nt: TGTGCCAGCAGTTTAGCGCCGAGCTCCTACGAGCAGTACTTC
CDR3aa: CASSLAPSSYEQYF

j_gene: TRBJ1-6
d_gene: NA
len: 15
abundance: few
v_gene: TRBV7-2
CDR3nt: TGTGCCAGCAGCTTAGAGGTGGGATCCGGATTGCCCCTCCACTTT
CDR3aa: CASSLEVGSGLPLHF

j_gene: TRBJ2-7
d_gene: NA
len: 14
abundance: NA
v_gene: TRBV19
CDR3nt: TGTGCCAGTAGTCGGAGGGGGGATTCCTACGAGCAGTACTTC
CDR3aa: CASSRRGDSYEQYF

j_gene: TRBJ2-1
d_gene: NA
len: 17
abundance: few
v_gene: TRBV7-9
CDR3nt: TGTGCCAGCAGCACACAAAGGGGGACTATGGACTACAATGAGCAGTTCTTC
CDR3aa: CASSTQRGTMDYNEQFF

j_gene: TRBJ1-2
d_gene: NA
len: 14
abundance: NA
v_gene: TRBV2
CDR3nt: TGTGCCAGCACCGGACGTTCCTTCAAGGGAGGCTACACCTTC
CDR3aa: CASTGRSFKGGYTF

j_gene: TRBJ1-5
d_gene: NA
len: 17
abundance: NA
v_gene: TRBV20-1
CDR3nt: TGCAGTGCTAGAGATCCCCGACGACAGCTTAGCAATCAGCCCCAGCATTTT
CDR3aa: CSARDPRRQLSNQPQHF

j_gene: TRBJ2-3
d_gene: TRBD2
len: 17
abundance: few
v_gene: TRBV6-5
CDR3nt: TGTGCCAGCAGTTACTCCCTTCGGGGGGGAACCACAGATACGCAGTATTTT
CDR3aa: CASSYSLRGGTTDTQYF

j_gene: TRBJ2-1
d_gene: NA
len: 13
abundance: NA
v_gene: TRBV12-3/TRBV12-4
CDR3nt: TGTGCCAGCGCGCTGTCCAACATGGATGAGCAGTTCTTC
CDR3aa: CASALSNMDEQFF